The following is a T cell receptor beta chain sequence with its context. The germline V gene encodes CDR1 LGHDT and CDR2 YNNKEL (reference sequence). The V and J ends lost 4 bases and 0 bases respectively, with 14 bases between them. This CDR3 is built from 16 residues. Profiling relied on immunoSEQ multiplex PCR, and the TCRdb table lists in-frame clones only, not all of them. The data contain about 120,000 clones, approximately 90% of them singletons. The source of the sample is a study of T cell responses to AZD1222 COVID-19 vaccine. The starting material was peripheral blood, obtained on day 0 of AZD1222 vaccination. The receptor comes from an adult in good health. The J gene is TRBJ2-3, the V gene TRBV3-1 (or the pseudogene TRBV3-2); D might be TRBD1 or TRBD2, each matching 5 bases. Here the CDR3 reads CASSPGTDSSTDTQYF. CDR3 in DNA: TGTGCCAGCAGCCCCGGGACGGATTCTAGCACAGATACGCAGTATTTT.